The entry that follows covers one T cell receptor (beta chain) sequence. The sample comes from a study of blood T cell repertoires in COVID-19. Study overall: Sample material is recorded as cDNA or gDNA derived from T cells, B-cell-depleted T cells, or PBMCs.

The germline V and J ends were trimmed by 4 bases and 0 bases, with 8 bases remaining between them. From germline, CDR1 is SGDLS and CDR2 YYNGEE. This CDR3 is built from 14 residues. Study processing details: Nucleated cell number was recorded as an estimate derived from reference gene primer amplification. Only in-frame clones appear in the TCRdb table, and some are missing; sequencing was by immunoSEQ multiplex PCR. V and J calls and clone size are as listed in that table; D and trimming were resolved from the DNA. The sample has fewer than 120,000 clones, roughly four fifths seen once. Material: peripheral blood. This chain joins TRBV9 and TRBJ1-5; D not certain. This sequence originates from a woman aged 55-75 years with acute or convalescent COVID-19. For the CDR3, the DNA is TGTGCCAGCAGCAGCGGGGTTAGCAATCAGCCCCAGCATTTT. Amino acids: CASSSGVSNQPQHF.